The 5 T cell receptor beta chains below all came from one sample that was sequenced in a study of beta chain features in type 1 diabetes. As every portion of the isolated RNA was reverse transcribed, the sequencing read expressed TCRB transcripts. TCRdb keeps only in-frame clones here, not all; method: immunoSEQ multiplex PCR. The data show approximately 330,000 clones, more than 9.5% seen once. Sequenced input: naive CD4+ T cells from blood. The receptors shown here come from a woman aged 25 to 45 in good health.

The table lists this clone with a few counts. J is TRBJ2-7 and V is TRBV9, with no clear D. CDR3 length: 11 residues. From germline, CDR1 is SGDLS and CDR2 YYNGEE. Deletions cut 0 bases from V and 8 bases from J, with 6 bases between. The CDR3 reads CASSVVLKQYF. CDR3 bases: TGTGCCAGCAGCGTAGTGTTAAAGCAGTACTTC.

The V and J genes are TRBV7-9 and TRBJ2-1; TRBD2 matches at 12 bases. Per germline, CDR1 SEHNR and CDR2 FQNEAQ (reference sequence). Germline trimming cut 4 bases from V and 4 bases from J; bases unmatched to any gene: 11. The CDR3 runs to 18 residues. The DNA for the CDR3 is TGTGCCAGCAGCTCAGTCTGGACTAGCGGGATCTCTTACAATGAGCAGTTCTTC. Its translation is CASSSVWTSGISYNEQFF.

The chain carries TRBV14 and TRBJ2-5; a weak D match, TRBD1 (6 bases). The CDR3 extends over 17 amino acids. Germline CDR1 and CDR2: SGHDN and FVKESK. V lost 1 base, J lost 3 bases, and 18 bases lay in between. DNA for the CDR3: TGTGCCAGCAGCCAAGTACACAGGGCAGGGCGGAAAGAGACCCAGTACTTC. Translated, it gives CASSQVHRAGRKETQYF. The whole variable domain, remainder taken from reference TRBV14 and TRBJ2-5, is EAGVTQFPSHSVIEKGQTVTLRCDPISGHDNLYWYRRVMGKEIKFLLHFVKESKQDESGMPNNRFLAERTGGTYSTLKVQPAELEDSGVYFCASSQVHRAGRKETQYFGPGTRLLVL.

V usage is TRBV7-8 and J usage is TRBJ2-7; 10 bases match TRBD1. This CDR3 spans 16 amino acids. Germline V gene sequence: CDR1 SGHVS, CDR2 FQNEAQ. With V trimmed by 7 bases and J by 2 bases, 11 bases remained unmatched. CDR3 amino acids: CASTAGQGGNPYEQYF. CDR3 coding DNA: TGTGCCAGCACAGCAGGACAGGGGGGTAACCCCTACGAGCAGTACTTC.

This chain uses TRBV28 with TRBJ1-2, with a weak D call TRBD1 (6 bases). The germline V gene encodes CDR1 MDHEN and CDR2 SYDVKM. V was cut by 8 bases and J by 7 bases, with 14 bases left in between. This CDR3 has 12 residues. In nucleotides, the CDR3 is TGTGCCAGCTTAGGACAGACGATTGGCTACACCTTC. Translated, it gives CASLGQTIGYTF.